The clone carrying this T cell receptor beta chain showed up just a few times. The data were obtained in a study of blood T cell repertoires in COVID-19. Symptom resolution, clearance, or two negative PCRs marked donors in Cohort 3 as recovered. Per the original data handling: Amplification of reference gene primers provided the estimated nucleated cell counts. Sequencing used immunoSEQ multiplex PCR; TCRdb keeps in-frame clones, though not all of them. That table is the source of V, J and clone size, and D and trimming were worked out from the DNA. Of fewer than 400,000 clones in the sample, about nine tenths were seen once. The source of this sequence is a man aged 60-69 years who had recovered from COVID-19. Sequenced input: PBMCs or T cells enriched from blood (not recorded which).

CDR3 sequence (DNA): TGCGCCAGCAGCGTACAGGAAAATCAGCCCCAGCATTTT. Protein: CASSVQENQPQHF. This chain links TRBV5-1 with TRBJ1-5; the D gene is possibly TRBD1 (5 bases). Between the trimmed V and J ends, which lost 4 bases and 4 bases, there was a span of 9 bases. This CDR3 is built from 13 residues. Germline CDR1 reads SGHRS; CDR2 reads YFSETQ.